This T cell receptor (beta chain) appears in the sequencing data of a study of read filtering for tumor transcriptome and immune sequencing. The overall study: TCR-mapped reads were about 3.5 to 11 million with IR-seq versus roughly 80 to 1273 with RNA-seq.

V was trimmed by 2 bases and J by 6 bases, leaving 15 bases between them. The CDR3 contains 15 residues. Germline CDR1 reads SGHRS; CDR2 reads YFSETQ. In its sample, this clonotype was seen many times. Molecular barcoded adaptors covering alpha/delta and beta/gamma chains were used on approximately 400 ng RNA. TCRdb redid the calling of the reads with MiXCR, one entry per CDR3 protein. This table holds approximately 58,000 distinct CDR3 sequences, about 20% found once. This TCR was recovered from a donor aged 40 or over with multiple myeloma. The chain joins TRBV5-1 to TRBJ1-5; maybe TRBD1 (5 bases). The sequencing input was a population of CD138-negative cells sorted from bone marrow. The chain's CDR3 is CASSFGTGPSQPQHF. CDR3 nucleotide sequence: TGCGCCAGCAGCTTTGGGACTGGTCCCAGTCAGCCCCAGCATTTT. The full variable domain, rest sourced from reference TRBV5-1 and TRBJ1-5, is KAGVTQTPRYLIKTRGQQVTLSCSPISGHRSVSWYQQTPGQGLQFLFEYFSETQRNKGNFPGRFSGRQFSNSRSEMNVSTLELGDSALYLCASSFGTGPSQPQHFGDGTRLSIL.